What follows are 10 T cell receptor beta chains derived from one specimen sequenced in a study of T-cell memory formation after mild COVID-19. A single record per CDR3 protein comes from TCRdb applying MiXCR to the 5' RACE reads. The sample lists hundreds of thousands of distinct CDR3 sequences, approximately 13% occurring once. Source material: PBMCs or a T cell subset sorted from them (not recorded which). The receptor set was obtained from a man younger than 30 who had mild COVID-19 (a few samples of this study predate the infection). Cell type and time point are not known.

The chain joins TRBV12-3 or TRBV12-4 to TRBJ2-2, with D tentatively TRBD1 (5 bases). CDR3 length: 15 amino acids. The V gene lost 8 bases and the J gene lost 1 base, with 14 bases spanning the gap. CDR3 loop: CASGPRAGNTGELFF. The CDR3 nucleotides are TGTGCCAGCGGTCCCAGGGCAGGGAACACCGGGGAGCTGTTTTTT.

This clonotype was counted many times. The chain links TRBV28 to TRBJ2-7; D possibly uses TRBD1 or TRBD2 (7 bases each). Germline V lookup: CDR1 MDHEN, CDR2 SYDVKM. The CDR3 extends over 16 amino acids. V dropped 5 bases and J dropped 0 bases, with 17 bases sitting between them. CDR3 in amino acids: CASSPGGGDGSYEQYV. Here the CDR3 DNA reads TGTGCCAGCAGTCCAGGGGGGGGGGACGGCTCCTACGAGCAGTACGTC.

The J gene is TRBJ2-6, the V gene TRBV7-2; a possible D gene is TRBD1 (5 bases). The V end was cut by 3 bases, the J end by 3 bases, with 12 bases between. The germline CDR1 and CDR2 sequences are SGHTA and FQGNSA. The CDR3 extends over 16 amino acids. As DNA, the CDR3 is TGTGCCAGCAGCTTGGAAGGGGCCAATGGGGCCAACGTCCTGACTTTC. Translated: CASSLEGANGANVLTF. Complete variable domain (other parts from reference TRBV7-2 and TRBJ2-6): GAGVSQSPSNKVTEKGKDVELRCDPISGHTALYWYRQSLGQGLEFLIYFQGNSAPDKSGLPSDRFSAERTGGSVSTLTIQRTQQEDSAVYLCASSLEGANGANVLTFGAGSRLTVL.

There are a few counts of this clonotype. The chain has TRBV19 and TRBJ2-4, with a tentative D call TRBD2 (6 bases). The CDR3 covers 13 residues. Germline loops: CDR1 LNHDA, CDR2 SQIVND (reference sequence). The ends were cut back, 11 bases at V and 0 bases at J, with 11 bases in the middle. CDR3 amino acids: CAAGGVAKNIQYF. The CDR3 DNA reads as TGTGCCGCAGGAGGGGTAGCCAAAAACATTCAGTACTTC.

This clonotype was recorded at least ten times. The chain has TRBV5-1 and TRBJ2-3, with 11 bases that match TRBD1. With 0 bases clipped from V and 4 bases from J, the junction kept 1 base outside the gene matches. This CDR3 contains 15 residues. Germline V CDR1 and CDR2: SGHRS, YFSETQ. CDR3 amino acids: CASSLEGQGADTQYF. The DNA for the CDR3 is TGCGCCAGCAGCTTGGAGGGACAGGGGGCAGATACGCAGTATTTT.

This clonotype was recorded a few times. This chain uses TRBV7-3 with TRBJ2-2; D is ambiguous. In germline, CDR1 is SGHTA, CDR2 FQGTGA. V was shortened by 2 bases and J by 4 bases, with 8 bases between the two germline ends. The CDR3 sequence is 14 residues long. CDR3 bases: TGTGCCAGCAGCTTATATCCTAGCACCGGGGAGCTGTTTTTT. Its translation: CASSLYPSTGELFF.

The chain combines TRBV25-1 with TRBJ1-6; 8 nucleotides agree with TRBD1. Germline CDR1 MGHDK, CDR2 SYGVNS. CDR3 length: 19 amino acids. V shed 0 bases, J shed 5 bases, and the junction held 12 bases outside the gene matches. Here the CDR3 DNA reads TGTGCCAGCAGTGAATATGGAATTTTAGTGACAGGGGATAATTCACCCCTCCACTTT. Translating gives CASSEYGILVTGDNSPLHF.

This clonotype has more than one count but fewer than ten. This CDR3 is CASSLRDRGLEETQYF. DNA for the CDR3: TGTGCCAGCAGCTTAAGGGACAGGGGGTTGGAAGAGACCCAGTACTTC. The V and J genes are TRBV7-9 and TRBJ2-5, with 11 nucleotides matching TRBD1. The CDR3 consists of 16 residues. The germline V gene encodes CDR1 SEHNR and CDR2 FQNEAQ (reference sequence). V lost 2 bases, J lost 3 bases, and 5 bases stayed unmatched.

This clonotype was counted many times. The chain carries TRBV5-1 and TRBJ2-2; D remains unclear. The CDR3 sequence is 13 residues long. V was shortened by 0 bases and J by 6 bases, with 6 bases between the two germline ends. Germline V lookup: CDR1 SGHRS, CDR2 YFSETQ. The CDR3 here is CASSLEGSGELFF. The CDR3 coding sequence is TGCGCCAGCAGCTTGGAAGGCTCCGGGGAGCTGTTTTTT.

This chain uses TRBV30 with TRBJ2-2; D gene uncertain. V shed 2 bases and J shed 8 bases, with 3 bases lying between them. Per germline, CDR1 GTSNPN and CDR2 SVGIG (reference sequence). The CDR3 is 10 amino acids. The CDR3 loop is CAWSRGELFF. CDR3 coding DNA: TGTGCCTGGAGTAGAGGGGAGCTGTTTTTT.